The source of this T cell receptor (beta chain) is a study of neurological immune-mediated disorders. Time point: longitudinal time-point 1 (baseline). MiXCR, applied by TCRdb to the 5' RACE reads, yields one record per CDR3 protein. The sample has 55,000 to 65,000 distinct CDR3 sequences; about 10% are singletons. This clonotype has ten or more counts. V was clipped by 7 bases and J by 8 bases; unmatched bases: 10. The CDR3 loop spans 12 amino acids. Germline V gives CDR1 SQVTM, CDR2 ANQGSEA. The sequence was collected from a male donor with HTLV-1-associated myelopathy (HAM/TSP). Sequenced sample: PBMCs. The chain links TRBV29-1 to TRBJ1-2; TRBD1 aligns across 7 bases. The CDR3 DNA is TGCAGCGCGTCGGCAGGGGGAGGCGGCTACACCTTC. Translated: CSASAGGGGYTF.